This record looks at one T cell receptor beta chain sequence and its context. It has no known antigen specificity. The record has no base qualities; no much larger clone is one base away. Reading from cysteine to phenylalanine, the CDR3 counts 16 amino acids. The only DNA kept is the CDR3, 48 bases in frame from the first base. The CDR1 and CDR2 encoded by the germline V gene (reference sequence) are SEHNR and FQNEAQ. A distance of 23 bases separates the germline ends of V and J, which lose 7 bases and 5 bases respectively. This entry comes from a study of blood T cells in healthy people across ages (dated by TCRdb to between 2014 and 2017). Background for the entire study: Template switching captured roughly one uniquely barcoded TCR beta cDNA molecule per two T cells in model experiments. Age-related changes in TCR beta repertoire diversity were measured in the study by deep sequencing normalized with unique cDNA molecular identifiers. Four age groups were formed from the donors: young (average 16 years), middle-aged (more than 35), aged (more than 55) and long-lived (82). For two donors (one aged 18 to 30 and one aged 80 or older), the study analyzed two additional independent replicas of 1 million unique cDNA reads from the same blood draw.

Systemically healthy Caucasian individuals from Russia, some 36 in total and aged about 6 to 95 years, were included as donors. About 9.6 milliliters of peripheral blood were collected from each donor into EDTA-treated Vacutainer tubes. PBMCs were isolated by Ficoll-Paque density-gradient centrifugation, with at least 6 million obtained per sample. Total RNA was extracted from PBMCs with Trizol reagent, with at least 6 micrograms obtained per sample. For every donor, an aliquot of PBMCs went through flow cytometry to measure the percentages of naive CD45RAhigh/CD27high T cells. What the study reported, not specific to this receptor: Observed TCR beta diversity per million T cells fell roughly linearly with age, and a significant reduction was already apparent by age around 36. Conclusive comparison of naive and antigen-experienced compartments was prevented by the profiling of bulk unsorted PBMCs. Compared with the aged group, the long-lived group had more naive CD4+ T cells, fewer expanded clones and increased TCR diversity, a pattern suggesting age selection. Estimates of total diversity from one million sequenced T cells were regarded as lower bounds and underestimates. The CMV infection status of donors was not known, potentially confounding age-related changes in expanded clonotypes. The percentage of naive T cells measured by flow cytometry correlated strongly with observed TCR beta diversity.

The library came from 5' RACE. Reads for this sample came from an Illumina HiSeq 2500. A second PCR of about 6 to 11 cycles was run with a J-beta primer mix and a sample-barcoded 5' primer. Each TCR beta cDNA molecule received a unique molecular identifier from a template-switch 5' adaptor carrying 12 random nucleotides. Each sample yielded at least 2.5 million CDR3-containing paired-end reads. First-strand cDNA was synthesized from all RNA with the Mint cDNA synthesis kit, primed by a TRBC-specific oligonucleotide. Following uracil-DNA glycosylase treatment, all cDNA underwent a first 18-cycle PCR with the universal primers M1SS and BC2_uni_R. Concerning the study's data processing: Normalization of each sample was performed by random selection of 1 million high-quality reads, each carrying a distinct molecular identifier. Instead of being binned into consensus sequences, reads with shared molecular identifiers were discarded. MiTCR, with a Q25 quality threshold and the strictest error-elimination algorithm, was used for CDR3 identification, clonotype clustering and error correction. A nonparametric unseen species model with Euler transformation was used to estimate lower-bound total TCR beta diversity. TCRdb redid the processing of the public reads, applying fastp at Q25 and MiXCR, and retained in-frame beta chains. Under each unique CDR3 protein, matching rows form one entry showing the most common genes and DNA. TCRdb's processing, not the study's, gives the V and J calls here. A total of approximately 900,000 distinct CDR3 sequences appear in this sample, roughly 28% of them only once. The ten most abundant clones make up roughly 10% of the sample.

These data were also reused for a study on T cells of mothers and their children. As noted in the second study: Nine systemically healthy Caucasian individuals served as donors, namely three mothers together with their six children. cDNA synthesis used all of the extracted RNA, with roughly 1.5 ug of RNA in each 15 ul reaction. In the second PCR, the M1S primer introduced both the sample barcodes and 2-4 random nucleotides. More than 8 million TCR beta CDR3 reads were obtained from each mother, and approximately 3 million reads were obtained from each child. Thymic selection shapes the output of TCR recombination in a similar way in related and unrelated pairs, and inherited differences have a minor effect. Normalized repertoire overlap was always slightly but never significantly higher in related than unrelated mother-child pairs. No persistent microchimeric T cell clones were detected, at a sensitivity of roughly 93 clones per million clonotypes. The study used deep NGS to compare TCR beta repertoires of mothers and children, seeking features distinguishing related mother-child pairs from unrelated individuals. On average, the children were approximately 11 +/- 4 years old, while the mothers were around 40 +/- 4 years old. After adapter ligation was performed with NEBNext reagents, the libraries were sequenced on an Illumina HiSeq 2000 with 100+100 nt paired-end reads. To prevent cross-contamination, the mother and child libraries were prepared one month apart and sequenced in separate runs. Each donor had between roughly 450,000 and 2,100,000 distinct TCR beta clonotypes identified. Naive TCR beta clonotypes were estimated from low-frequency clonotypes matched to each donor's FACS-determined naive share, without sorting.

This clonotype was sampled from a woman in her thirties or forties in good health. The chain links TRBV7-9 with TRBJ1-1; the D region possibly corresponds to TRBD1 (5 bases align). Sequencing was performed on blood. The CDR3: CASTGGKGGRWTEAFF. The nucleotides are TGTGCCAGCACCGGGGGGAAGGGAGGTCGATGGACTGAAGCTTTCTTT.